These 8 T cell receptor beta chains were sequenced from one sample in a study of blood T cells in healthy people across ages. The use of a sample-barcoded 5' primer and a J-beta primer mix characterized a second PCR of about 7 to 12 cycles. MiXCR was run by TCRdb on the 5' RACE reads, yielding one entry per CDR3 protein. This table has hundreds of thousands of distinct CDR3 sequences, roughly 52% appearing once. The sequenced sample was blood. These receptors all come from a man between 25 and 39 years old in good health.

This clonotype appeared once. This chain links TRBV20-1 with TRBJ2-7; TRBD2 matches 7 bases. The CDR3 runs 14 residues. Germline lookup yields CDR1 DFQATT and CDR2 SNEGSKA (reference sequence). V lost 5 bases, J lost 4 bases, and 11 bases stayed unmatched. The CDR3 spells CSAPRITGGYEQYF. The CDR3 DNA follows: TGCAGTGCTCCCCGTATAACGGGGGGTTACGAGCAGTACTTC.

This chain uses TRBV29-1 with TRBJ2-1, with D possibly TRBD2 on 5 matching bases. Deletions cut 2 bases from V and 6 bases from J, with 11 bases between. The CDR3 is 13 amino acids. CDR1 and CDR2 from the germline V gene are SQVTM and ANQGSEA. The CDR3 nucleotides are TGCAGCGTTGAACTAGCCCGGGCCAATGAGCAGTTCTTC. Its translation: CSVELARANEQFF.

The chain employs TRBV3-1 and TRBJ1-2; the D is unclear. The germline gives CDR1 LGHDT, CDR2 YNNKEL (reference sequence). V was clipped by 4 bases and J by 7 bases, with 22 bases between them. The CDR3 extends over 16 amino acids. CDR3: CASSLYVKGTKGGYTF. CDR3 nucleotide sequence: TGTGCCAGCAGCCTCTACGTGAAGGGTACAAAGGGTGGCTACACCTTC.

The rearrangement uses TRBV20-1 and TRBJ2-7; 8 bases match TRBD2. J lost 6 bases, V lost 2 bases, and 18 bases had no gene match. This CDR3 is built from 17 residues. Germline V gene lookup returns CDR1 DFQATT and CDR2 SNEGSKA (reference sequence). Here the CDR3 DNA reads TGCAGTGCTAGACCGAGGGCTAGCGGGTCTGTCCCCCTCGAGCAGTACTTC. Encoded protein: CSARPRASGSVPLEQYF.

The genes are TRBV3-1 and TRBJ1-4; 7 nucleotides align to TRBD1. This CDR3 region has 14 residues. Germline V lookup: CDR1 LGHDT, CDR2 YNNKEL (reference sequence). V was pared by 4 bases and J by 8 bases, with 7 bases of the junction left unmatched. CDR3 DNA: TGTGCCAGCAGCCCTAAGGGACAGCCAGAAAAACTGTTTTTT. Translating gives CASSPKGQPEKLFF.

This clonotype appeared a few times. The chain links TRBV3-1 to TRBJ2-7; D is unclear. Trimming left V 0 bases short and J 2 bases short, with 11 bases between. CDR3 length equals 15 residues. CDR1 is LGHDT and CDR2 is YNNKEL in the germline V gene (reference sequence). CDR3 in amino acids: CASSQEGSSAYEQYF. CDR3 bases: TGTGCCAGCAGCCAAGAGGGTAGCTCTGCCTACGAGCAGTACTTC.

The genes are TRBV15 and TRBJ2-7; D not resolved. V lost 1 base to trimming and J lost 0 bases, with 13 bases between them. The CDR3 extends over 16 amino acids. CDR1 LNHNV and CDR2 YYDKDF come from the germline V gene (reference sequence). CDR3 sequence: CATSRVGQRSSYEQYF. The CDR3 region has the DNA TGTGCCACCAGCAGAGTCGGTCAGCGAAGCTCCTACGAGCAGTACTTC.

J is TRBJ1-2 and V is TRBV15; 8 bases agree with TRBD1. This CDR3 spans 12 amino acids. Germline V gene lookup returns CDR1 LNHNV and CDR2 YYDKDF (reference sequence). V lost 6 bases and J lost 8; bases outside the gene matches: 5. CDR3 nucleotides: TGTGCCACCAGTAATGACAGGGGCGGCTACACCTTC. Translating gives CATSNDRGGYTF.